The rows below give T cell receptor beta chains drawn from one sample of a study of T cell responses to AZD1222 COVID-19 vaccine. TCRdb's table, derived via immunoSEQ multiplex PCR, lists solely in-frame clones and lacks some. The data show about 90,000 clones, 75% to 90% seen once. The sample here was peripheral blood, taken 28 days after the second AZD1222 dose. The receptor source for this set is an adult who received the AZD1222 COVID-19 vaccine. The CDR3 runs from the conserved cysteine through the conserved F or W. A D gene is named only where the DNA matches it firmly. Only part of the rows carry a size: once, few, many, or a class if the clone is expanded.

CDR3 DNA | CDR3 protein | clone size | J gene | D gene | V gene
TGTGCCAGCAGTTACTCAACGGTGAACACTGAAGCTTTCTTT | CASSYSTVNTEAFF | - | TRBJ1-1 | - | TRBV6-5
TGTGCCAGCAGTCCCACACGAGAAAGGAGCACAGATACGCAGTATTTT | CASSPTRERSTDTQYF | - | TRBJ2-3 | - | TRBV28
TGTGCCAGCAGCCTTAGGGGAGGGAACTCCTACGAGCAGTACTTC | CASSLRGGNSYEQYF | - | TRBJ2-7 | TRBD2 | TRBV13
TGCGCCAGCAGCTTTTTCACCCAAGAGACCCAGTACTTC | CASSFFTQETQYF | - | TRBJ2-5 | - | TRBV5-1
TGTGCCAGCAGCTTAGACACAGGGGACTATGGCTACACCTTC | CASSLDTGDYGYTF | - | TRBJ1-2 | TRBD1 | TRBV7-2
TGTGCCTGGAGTGGGGACAGTGCGGCGGGGGGCTACACCTTC | CAWSGDSAAGGYTF | - | TRBJ1-2 | TRBD1 | TRBV30
TGTGCCAGCAGCCTGGACCTCCCTCCATACGAGCAGTACTTC | CASSLDLPPYEQYF | once | TRBJ2-7 | - | TRBV3-1/TRBV3-2
TGTGCCAGCAGCTCCCCCAGGAGCGGGAACACTGAAGCTTTCTTT | CASSSPRSGNTEAFF | once | TRBJ1-1 | - | TRBV13
TGTGCCAGCAGCGCCAGACAGACGAACACCGGGGAGCTGTTTTTT | CASSARQTNTGELFF | - | TRBJ2-2 | - | TRBV5-5
TGCGCCAGTTCTTTTACTAACCGTGGGAACACTGAAGCTTTCTTT | CASSFTNRGNTEAFF | - | TRBJ1-1 | - | TRBV5-1
TGTGCCAGCAGTGAATCTGGGAATGAGCAGTTCTTC | CASSESGNEQFF | - | TRBJ2-1 | - | TRBV2
TGTGCCAGCAGCCAAGAAACCGGCAGGGTTTACACTGAAGCTTTCTTT | CASSQETGRVYTEAFF | - | TRBJ1-1 | - | TRBV14
TGCGCCAGCAGCCAGGGGGGGGGACTTAGTATTGAAAAACTGTTTTTT | CASSQGGGLSIEKLFF | - | TRBJ1-4 | - | TRBV4-1
TGTGCCAGCAGCCAGACTAGCGGGAGGGCCCGGTTCTTC | CASSQTSGRARFF | - | TRBJ2-1 | TRBD2 | TRBV7-3
TGTGCCAGCTCACGAAAAATGAACACTGAAGCTTTCTTT | CASSRKMNTEAFF | - | TRBJ1-1 | - | TRBV18
TGCGCCAGCAGCCTCGACAGGGGTGGATATGGCTACACCTTC | CASSLDRGGYGYTF | - | TRBJ1-2 | TRBD1 | TRBV4-3
TGTGCCAGCAGTTACAGGGTCGGGGCCGCACTAATCTACGAGCAGTACTTC | CASSYRVGAALIYEQYF | few | TRBJ2-7 | - | TRBV6-2/TRBV6-3
TGTGCCAGCAGCCATGAGGGTAGGAGCTACACCTTC | CASSHEGRSYTF | - | TRBJ1-2 | - | TRBV3-1/TRBV3-2
TGCGCCAGCAGCCCGGGACACTTTATGCAGGGCTACACCTTC | CASSPGHFMQGYTF | - | TRBJ1-2 | - | TRBV4-3
TGTGCCAGCAGCCAAGATCGGCAGGCCCCCGGTAATGAAAAACTGTTTTTT | CASSQDRQAPGNEKLFF | - | TRBJ1-4 | - | TRBV4-2
TGTGCCAGCAGCGCAGGACTAGCGGGAGTCTACGAGCAGTACTTC | CASSAGLAGVYEQYF | - | TRBJ2-7 | TRBD2 | TRBV11-2
TGTGCCAGCTCACCCTTGGAACAGGGCGAGGGGGACATTCAGTACTTC | CASSPLEQGEGDIQYF | - | TRBJ2-4 | - | TRBV18
TGTGCCAGCAGCTTGGTTTGGGGGCTCGGTCAGCCCCAGCATTTT | CASSLVWGLGQPQHF | - | TRBJ1-5 | - | TRBV5-5
TGTGCCACCAGTGATTGGCGGGGTTCGAACACTGAAGCTTTCTTT | CATSDWRGSNTEAFF | - | TRBJ1-1 | - | TRBV24-1
TGTGCCAGCAGTGCTCCGGGACAGGAGGATGAAAAACTGTTTTTT | CASSAPGQEDEKLFF | few | TRBJ1-4 | TRBD1 | TRBV2
TGTGCCAGCAGCTTGGGAGGCCGACAGGATCGGAATTCACCCCTCCACTTT | CASSLGGRQDRNSPLHF | once | TRBJ1-6 | - | TRBV5-6
TGTGCCAGCAGCCGGGACAGGGTCTCTGGAAACACCATATATTTT | CASSRDRVSGNTIYF | - | TRBJ1-3 | TRBD1 | TRBV7-6
TGTGCCAGCAGTTTAAGAGCCGGCATAAGTAATTATGGCTACACCTTC | CASSLRAGISNYGYTF | once | TRBJ1-2 | - | TRBV27
TGTGCCAGCAGCTTTGGACAGAAACGTTGGGGGATGAACACTGAAGCTTTCTTT | CASSFGQKRWGMNTEAFF | - | TRBJ1-1 | - | TRBV7-2
TGCGCCAGCAGCAACCAGGGAGAGGGTGAAAAACTGTTTTTT | CASSNQGEGEKLFF | large | TRBJ1-4 | - | TRBV5-1
TGTGCCAGCAGTCGCCTGGAGGGGTACGAGCAGTACTTC | CASSRLEGYEQYF | - | TRBJ2-7 | - | TRBV9
TGTGCCAGCAGCCTACAGGGGTACCCGGGCTACACCTTC | CASSLQGYPGYTF | - | TRBJ1-2 | TRBD1 | TRBV7-9
TGCGCCAGCAGCGGTACAGGGGTTCGGGGCTACACCTTC | CASSGTGVRGYTF | - | TRBJ1-2 | TRBD1 | TRBV5-1
TGCGCCAGCAGCCAAGGGGACTCATCAACTTACCAGTTCTTC | CASSQGDSSTYQFF | - | TRBJ2-1 | - | TRBV4-3
TGTGCCAGCTCCTTGACTAGCAGATTCACAGATACGCAGTATTTT | CASSLTSRFTDTQYF | - | TRBJ2-3 | TRBD2 | TRBV7-9
TGTGCCAGCAGTACAACCTTAACAGGGTTTGGTTCACCCCTCCACTTT | CASSTTLTGFGSPLHF | - | TRBJ1-6 | - | TRBV28
TGTGCCAGTAGTCCGGGCACTGAAGCTTTCTTT | CASSPGTEAFF | - | TRBJ1-1 | - | TRBV19
TGTGCCAGCACCTGGACAAGGGGCAACACCGGGGAGCTGTTTTTT | CASTWTRGNTGELFF | - | TRBJ2-2 | - | TRBV2
TGCAGCGTTTCATTCTCTTACGAGCAGTACTTC | CSVSFSYEQYF | once | TRBJ2-7 | - | TRBV29-1
TGTGCCAGCAGCGTAGACGGTTCCTACGAGCAGTACTTC | CASSVDGSYEQYF | - | TRBJ2-7 | - | TRBV9
TGTGCCAGCAGCCCAGGGCCGGGCTATGGCTACACCTTC | CASSPGPGYGYTF | - | TRBJ1-2 | - | TRBV3-1/TRBV3-2
TGCAGCGTTGGGACTAGCGGGTCAGATACGCAGTATTTT | CSVGTSGSDTQYF | - | TRBJ2-3 | TRBD2 | TRBV29-1
TGTGCCAGCAGTCGCGGACAGAACTACGAGCAGTACTTC | CASSRGQNYEQYF | - | TRBJ2-7 | - | TRBV12-3/TRBV12-4
TGTGCCAGTAGTTGGAGGGCATCCTACGAGCAGTACTTC | CASSWRASYEQYF | - | TRBJ2-7 | - | TRBV19
TGTGCCAGCAGCTTAGGTTGGTTCCAAGAGACCCAGTACTTC | CASSLGWFQETQYF | once | TRBJ2-5 | - | TRBV7-2
TGTGCCAGTAGTATGGGGACCCCGTCCTATGGCTACACCTTC | CASSMGTPSYGYTF | - | TRBJ1-2 | - | TRBV19
TGCAGCGCTAACAAGGGGGCAGATACGCAGTATTTT | CSANKGADTQYF | - | TRBJ2-3 | - | TRBV29-1
TGTGCCAGCAGCTTAGGCTTGGTAGCGGGGGGGCAAGAGACCCAGTACTTC | CASSLGLVAGGQETQYF | - | TRBJ2-5 | TRBD2 | TRBV7-6
TGCGCCAGCAGGGAGCGGTCCTACAATGAGCAGTTCTTC | CASRERSYNEQFF | - | TRBJ2-1 | - | TRBV5-1
TGTGCCAGCAGTTACGTGGGGACAGGATCCTACAATGAGCAGTTCTTC | CASSYVGTGSYNEQFF | - | TRBJ2-1 | TRBD1 | TRBV6-2/TRBV6-3
TGCAGCGTTGGACCGGATTCCTACGAGCAGTACTTC | CSVGPDSYEQYF | - | TRBJ2-7 | - | TRBV29-1
TGTGCCAGCAGCTTAGGTCGCAGGGAGAATGAAAAACTGTTTTTT | CASSLGRRENEKLFF | - | TRBJ1-4 | - | TRBV13
TGTGCCAGCAGCTTAGCCGGAATGAACACTGAAGCTTTCTTT | CASSLAGMNTEAFF | - | TRBJ1-1 | - | TRBV7-8